These T cell receptor beta chains were read from a single sample in a study of cytomegalovirus exposure and HLA in healthy donors. Method: immunoSEQ multiplex PCR; TCRdb's copy keeps in-frame clones and lacks some. Of approximately 120,000 clones in the sample, roughly 71% were seen once. The specimen sequenced was PBMCs. The receptors here all came from a woman in her 70s in good health and CMV-seropositive. CDR3s include the opening cysteine and the closing phenylalanine or tryptophan. A D gene is named only where the DNA matches it firmly. Size values are once, few and many counts, or a class for expanded clones, and some rows have none.

j_gene: TRBJ1-6; len: 14; d_gene: .; abundance: .; v_gene: TRBV2; CDR3aa: CASGEGSYNSPLHF; CDR3nt: TGTGCCAGCGGCGAGGGCTCCTATAATTCACCCCTCCACTTT
j_gene: TRBJ2-5; len: 14; d_gene: .; abundance: .; v_gene: TRBV7-7; CDR3aa: CASSQPLQGAAQYF; CDR3nt: TGTGCCAGCAGCCAACCTCTACAGGGTGCTGCCCAGTACTTC
j_gene: TRBJ1-1; len: 13; d_gene: .; abundance: few; v_gene: TRBV7-2; CDR3aa: CASSSQGNTEAFF; CDR3nt: TGTGCCAGCAGCTCACAGGGGAACACTGAAGCTTTCTTT
j_gene: TRBJ1-1; len: 16; d_gene: .; abundance: .; v_gene: TRBV4-3; CDR3aa: CASSQDRDIGNTEAFF; CDR3nt: TGCGCCAGCAGCCAAGATAGGGACATCGGGAACACTGAAGCTTTCTTT
j_gene: TRBJ2-2; len: 15; d_gene: .; abundance: few; v_gene: TRBV19; CDR3aa: CASSIDLNAAGELFF; CDR3nt: TGTGCCAGTAGTATAGATCTTAATGCGGCCGGGGAGCTGTTTTTT
j_gene: TRBJ1-2; len: 16; d_gene: .; abundance: .; v_gene: TRBV6-1; CDR3aa: CASREPGVGQVYGYTF; CDR3nt: TGTGCCAGCAGGGAACCGGGGGTGGGGCAGGTCTATGGCTACACCTTC
j_gene: TRBJ1-2; len: 14; d_gene: .; abundance: .; v_gene: TRBV5-5; CDR3aa: CASSLGGANYGYTF; CDR3nt: TGTGCCAGCAGCTTGGGGGGAGCTAACTATGGCTACACCTTC
j_gene: TRBJ2-7; len: 11; d_gene: .; abundance: .; v_gene: TRBV20-1; CDR3aa: CSASPIDEQYF; CDR3nt: TGCAGTGCTTCCCCTATCGACGAGCAGTACTTC
j_gene: TRBJ2-5; len: 13; d_gene: .; abundance: few; v_gene: TRBV6-5; CDR3aa: CASTIGLRETQYF; CDR3nt: TGTGCCAGTACGATAGGACTAAGGGAGACCCAGTACTTC
j_gene: TRBJ1-5; len: 14; d_gene: .; abundance: .; v_gene: TRBV6-5; CDR3aa: CASSYSAQGQPQHF; CDR3nt: TGTGCCAGCAGTTACTCGGCACAGGGCCAGCCCCAGCATTTT
j_gene: TRBJ1-6; len: 13; d_gene: .; abundance: .; v_gene: TRBV6-6; CDR3aa: CASRGQLNSPLHF; CDR3nt: TGTGCCAGCAGAGGACAGTTAAATTCACCCCTCCACTTT
j_gene: TRBJ2-4; len: 18; d_gene: TRBD2; abundance: .; v_gene: TRBV7-2; CDR3aa: CASSLIAGPPGAKNIQYF; CDR3nt: TGTGCCAGCAGCTTAATAGCGGGGCCCCCTGGGGCCAAAAACATTCAGTACTTC
j_gene: TRBJ2-1; len: 15; d_gene: TRBD1; abundance: .; v_gene: TRBV7-9; CDR3aa: CASSLHGTDNNEQFF; CDR3nt: TGTGCCAGCAGCTTACATGGGACAGATAACAATGAGCAGTTCTTC
j_gene: TRBJ2-5; len: 17; d_gene: TRBD2; abundance: .; v_gene: TRBV7-2; CDR3aa: CASSSGLAGGPQETQYF; CDR3nt: TGTGCCAGCAGCTCGGGACTAGCGGGGGGCCCACAAGAGACCCAGTACTTC
j_gene: TRBJ2-7; len: 13; d_gene: .; abundance: .; v_gene: TRBV27; CDR3aa: CATISRVSHEQYF; CDR3nt: TGTGCCACTATATCGAGGGTCAGCCACGAGCAGTACTTC
j_gene: TRBJ1-5; len: 15; d_gene: .; abundance: .; v_gene: TRBV2; CDR3aa: CASSEMDSSNQPQHF; CDR3nt: TGTGCCAGCAGTGAAATGGACTCTAGCAATCAGCCCCAGCATTTT
j_gene: TRBJ2-5; len: 16; d_gene: TRBD2; abundance: .; v_gene: TRBV5-4; CDR3aa: CASSLGLAGGQETQYF; CDR3nt: TGTGCCAGCAGCCTTGGACTAGCGGGGGGCCAAGAGACCCAGTACTTC
j_gene: TRBJ1-5; len: 13; d_gene: .; abundance: once; v_gene: TRBV29-1; CDR3aa: CSVGANSNQPQHF; CDR3nt: TGCAGCGTTGGGGCAAATAGCAATCAGCCCCAGCATTTT
j_gene: TRBJ2-7; len: 14; d_gene: TRBD1; abundance: .; v_gene: TRBV5-1; CDR3aa: CASSSGTGVYEQYF; CDR3nt: TGCGCCAGCAGCTCCGGGACAGGGGTCTACGAGCAGTACTTC
j_gene: TRBJ1-5; len: 14; d_gene: .; abundance: .; v_gene: TRBV28; CDR3aa: CASNGSGVRQPQHF; CDR3nt: TGTGCCAGTAACGGCAGCGGGGTACGGCAGCCCCAGCATTTT
j_gene: TRBJ1-1; len: 11; d_gene: .; abundance: .; v_gene: TRBV30; CDR3aa: CAWGTGLEAFF; CDR3nt: TGTGCCTGGGGAACAGGCTTAGAAGCTTTCTTT
j_gene: TRBJ2-3; len: 16; d_gene: TRBD1; abundance: .; v_gene: TRBV7-2; CDR3aa: CASSWTGGKLADTQYF; CDR3nt: TGTGCCAGCTCCTGGACAGGGGGAAAATTGGCAGATACGCAGTATTTT
j_gene: TRBJ2-3; len: 15; d_gene: TRBD2; abundance: .; v_gene: TRBV7-9; CDR3aa: CASTPGLVTFGTQYF; CDR3nt: TGTGCCAGCACCCCGGGACTAGTCACTTTCGGTACGCAGTATTTT
j_gene: TRBJ1-6; len: 16; d_gene: .; abundance: few; v_gene: TRBV5-5; CDR3aa: CASIETFGIEGSPLHF; CDR3nt: TGTGCCAGCATCGAAACCTTCGGCATCGAGGGTTCACCCCTCCACTTT
j_gene: TRBJ2-3; len: 13; d_gene: .; abundance: once; v_gene: TRBV7-2; CDR3aa: CASRLASTDTQYF; CDR3nt: TGTGCCAGTAGACTGGCTAGCACAGATACGCAGTATTTT
j_gene: TRBJ2-7; len: 14; d_gene: .; abundance: .; v_gene: TRBV18; CDR3aa: CASSPSPSSYEQYF; CDR3nt: TGTGCCAGCTCACCTAGCCCCTCGTCCTACGAGCAGTACTTC
j_gene: TRBJ2-6; len: 14; d_gene: .; abundance: .; v_gene: TRBV5-8; CDR3aa: CASSPTTLPNVLTF; CDR3nt: TGTGCCAGCAGCCCAACGACTCTCCCCAACGTCCTGACTTTC
j_gene: TRBJ2-2; len: 17; d_gene: TRBD1; abundance: .; v_gene: TRBV5-5; CDR3aa: CASSFVAGTGNTGELFF; CDR3nt: TGTGCCAGCAGCTTCGTGGCTGGGACAGGAAACACCGGGGAGCTGTTTTTT
j_gene: TRBJ1-4; len: 15; d_gene: .; abundance: .; v_gene: TRBV7-9; CDR3aa: CASSLGVDTYEKLFF; CDR3nt: TGTGCCAGCAGCTTAGGGGTGGACACCTATGAAAAACTGTTTTTT
j_gene: TRBJ1-5; len: 15; d_gene: TRBD1; abundance: .; v_gene: TRBV6-1; CDR3aa: CASSGGDSHNQPQHF; CDR3nt: TGTGCCAGCAGTGGGGGGGACAGTCACAATCAGCCCCAGCATTTT
j_gene: TRBJ2-7; len: 14; d_gene: .; abundance: .; v_gene: TRBV5-1; CDR3aa: CASSLKTGEDEQYF; CDR3nt: TGCGCCAGCAGCTTGAAAACAGGGGAGGACGAGCAGTACTTC
j_gene: TRBJ2-2; len: 16; d_gene: TRBD1; abundance: few; v_gene: TRBV29-1; CDR3aa: CSVGGPGQGNTGELFF; CDR3nt: TGCAGCGTTGGGGGGCCGGGACAGGGGAACACCGGGGAGCTGTTTTTT
j_gene: TRBJ1-4; len: 15; d_gene: .; abundance: .; v_gene: TRBV4-1; CDR3aa: CASSQGGVTNEKLFF; CDR3nt: TGCGCCAGCAGCCAAGGGGGAGTAACTAATGAAAAACTGTTTTTT
j_gene: TRBJ1-4; len: 14; d_gene: TRBD1; abundance: .; v_gene: TRBV5-1; CDR3aa: CASSNRGKDEKLFF; CDR3nt: TGCGCCAGCAGCAACAGGGGAAAGGATGAAAAACTGTTTTTT
j_gene: TRBJ1-3; len: 14; d_gene: .; abundance: few; v_gene: TRBV6-1; CDR3aa: CASSDQGSGNTIYF; CDR3nt: TGTGCCAGCAGTGATCAGGGCTCTGGAAACACCATATATTTT
j_gene: TRBJ2-7; len: 15; d_gene: .; abundance: .; v_gene: TRBV6-5; CDR3aa: CASSYSGGDSYEQYF; CDR3nt: TGTGCCAGCAGTTACTCTGGCGGTGACTCCTACGAGCAGTACTTC
j_gene: TRBJ2-7; len: 17; d_gene: TRBD2; abundance: .; v_gene: TRBV4-1; CDR3aa: CASSQAPLRAGGNEQYF; CDR3nt: TGCGCCAGCAGCCAAGCTCCCCTGAGAGCGGGGGGGAACGAGCAGTACTTC
j_gene: TRBJ1-2; len: 14; d_gene: .; abundance: .; v_gene: TRBV16; CDR3aa: CASSQYGQNYGYTF; CDR3nt: TGTGCCAGCAGCCAATATGGACAGAACTATGGCTACACCTTC
j_gene: TRBJ1-2; len: 12; d_gene: .; abundance: .; v_gene: TRBV6-5; CDR3aa: CASSSRGGGYTF; CDR3nt: TGTGCCAGCAGCAGCAGGGGTGGAGGCTACACCTTC
j_gene: TRBJ2-7; len: 13; d_gene: TRBD1; abundance: few; v_gene: TRBV10-2; CDR3aa: CASSEPQGREQYF; CDR3nt: TGCGCCAGCAGTGAGCCACAGGGGCGAGAGCAGTACTTC
j_gene: TRBJ1-1; len: 14; d_gene: .; abundance: .; v_gene: TRBV10-3; CDR3aa: CAISDSGGGTEAFF; CDR3nt: TGTGCCATCAGTGATTCGGGGGGAGGGACTGAAGCTTTCTTT
j_gene: TRBJ1-2; len: 14; d_gene: TRBD1; abundance: few; v_gene: TRBV19; CDR3aa: CASSFGQGVDGYTF; CDR3nt: TGTGCCAGTAGTTTTGGACAGGGGGTGGATGGCTACACCTTC